These 5 T cell receptor beta chains came from one sample sequenced in a study of response to subunit inactivated influenza vaccine. Each CDR3 protein is one row after TCRdb ran MiXCR on the RT-PCR reads. The sample lists roughly 700,000 distinct CDR3 sequences; approximately 14% were seen once. Here the sequenced sample was PBMCs from blood, taken 11 to 12 days after vaccination. These receptors all stem from a man in his forties or fifties who received an inactivated influenza vaccine.

This clonotype was detected many times. The genes are TRBV6-2 or TRBV6-3 and TRBJ2-1; D may be TRBD2 (5 bases). The CDR3 covers 14 residues. The V gene lost 10 bases and the J gene lost 0 bases, with 13 bases spanning the gap. Germline CDR1 is MNHEY and CDR2 is SVGEGT. CDR3 sequence: CATRLPTSYNEQFF. The CDR3 DNA reads TGTGCCACCCGACTACCAACCTCCTACAATGAGCAGTTCTTC.

Of note for this clonotype: At one end the junction does not follow the germline gene, possibly because of a read error. J is TRBJ2-2 and V is TRBV5-1; 7 positions match TRBD1. Germline CDR1 reads SGHRS; CDR2 reads YFSETQ. CDR3 length equals 16 residues. This CDR3 reads CASSQTGRANTGEPFF. The CDR3 coding sequence is TGCGCCAGCAGCCAGACAGGGAGAGCGAACACCGGGGAGCCGTTTTTT.

Only a few counts were recorded for this clonotype. This rearrangement joins TRBV20-1 to TRBJ2-7; no clear D. Trimming stripped 1 base from V and 5 bases from J, with 12 bases between. The length of the CDR3 is 13 residues. Per germline, CDR1 DFQATT and CDR2 SNEGSKA (reference sequence). For the CDR3, the DNA is TGCAGTGCTAGAGCACCCCACCTTGACGAGCAGTACTTC. It translates to CSARAPHLDEQYF.

The chain recombines TRBV10-3 with TRBJ2-2; 11 positions agree with TRBD2. After removal of 4 bases from V and 7 bases from J, the junction contained 2 bases not matched to a gene. The germline CDR1 and CDR2 sequences are ENHRY and SYGVKD. There are 14 residues in the CDR3. This CDR3 is CAISVTSGIGELFF. DNA for the CDR3: TGTGCCATCAGTGTGACTAGCGGGATCGGGGAGCTGTTTTTT.

The chain has TRBV30 and TRBJ2-2; D ambiguous. Trimming took 3 bases from V and 5 from J, leaving 7 bases between them. The V gene's germline CDR1 is GTSNPN and CDR2 SVGIG (reference sequence). The CDR3 runs 12 residues. CDR3 protein: CAWRAVTGELFF. In DNA form, the CDR3 reads TGTGCCTGGAGGGCAGTGACCGGGGAGCTGTTTTTT.